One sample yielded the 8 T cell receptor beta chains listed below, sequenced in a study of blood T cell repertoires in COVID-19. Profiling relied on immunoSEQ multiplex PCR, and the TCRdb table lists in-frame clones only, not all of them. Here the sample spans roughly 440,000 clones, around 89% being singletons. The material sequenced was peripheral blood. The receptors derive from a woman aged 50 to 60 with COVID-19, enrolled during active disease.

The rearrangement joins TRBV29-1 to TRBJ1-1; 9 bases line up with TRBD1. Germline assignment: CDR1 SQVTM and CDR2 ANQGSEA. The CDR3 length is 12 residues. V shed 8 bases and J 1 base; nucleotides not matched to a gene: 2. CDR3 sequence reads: CSTGQGNTEAFF. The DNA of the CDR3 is TGCAGCACGGGACAGGGGAACACTGAAGCTTTCTTT.

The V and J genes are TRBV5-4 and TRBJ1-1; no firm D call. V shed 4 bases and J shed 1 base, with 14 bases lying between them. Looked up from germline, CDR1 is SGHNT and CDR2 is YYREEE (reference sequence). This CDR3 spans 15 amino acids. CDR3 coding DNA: TGTGCCAGCAGCCCCTATAGGTCAGGGAACACTGAAGCTTTCTTT. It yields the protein CASSPYRSGNTEAFF.

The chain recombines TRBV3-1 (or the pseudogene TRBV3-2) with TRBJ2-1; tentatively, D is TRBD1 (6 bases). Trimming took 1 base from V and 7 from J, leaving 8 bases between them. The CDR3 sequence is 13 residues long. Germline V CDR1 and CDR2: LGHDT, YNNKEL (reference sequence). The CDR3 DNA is TGTGCCAGCAGCCAAGGACAGGTGAATGAGCAGTTCTTC. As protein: CASSQGQVNEQFF.

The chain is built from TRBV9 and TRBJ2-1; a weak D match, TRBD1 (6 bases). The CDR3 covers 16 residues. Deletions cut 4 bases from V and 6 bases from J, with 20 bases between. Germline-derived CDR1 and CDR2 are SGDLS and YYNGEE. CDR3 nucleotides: TGTGCCAGCAGCCCGGGGTGGGGGCCGCGTTTCAATGAGCAGTTCTTC. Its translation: CASSPGWGPRFNEQFF.

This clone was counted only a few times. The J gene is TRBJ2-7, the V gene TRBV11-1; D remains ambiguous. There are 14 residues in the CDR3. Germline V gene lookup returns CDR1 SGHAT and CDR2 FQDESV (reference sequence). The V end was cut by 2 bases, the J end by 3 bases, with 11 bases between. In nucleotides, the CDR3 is TGTGCCAGCAGCTTAAACGAGGTGATCTACGAGCAGTACTTC. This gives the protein CASSLNEVIYEQYF.

The CDR3 DNA reads as TGTGCCACCCCCCGAGGGCACTACTTCAATCAGCCCCAGCATTTT. Translated, it gives CATPRGHYFNQPQHF. The V and J genes are TRBV24-1 and TRBJ1-5; D uncertain. Trimming took off 9 bases at V and 3 bases at J, with 17 bases between the two ends. This CDR3 is 15 amino acids long. Germline values: CDR1 KGHDR, CDR2 SFDVKD.

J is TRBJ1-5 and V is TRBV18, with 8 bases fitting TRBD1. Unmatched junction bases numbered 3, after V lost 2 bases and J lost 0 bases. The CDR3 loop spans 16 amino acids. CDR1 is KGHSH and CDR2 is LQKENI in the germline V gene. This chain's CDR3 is CASSPLGTGSNQPQHF. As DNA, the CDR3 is TGTGCCAGCTCACCATTGGGGACAGGTAGCAATCAGCCCCAGCATTTT.

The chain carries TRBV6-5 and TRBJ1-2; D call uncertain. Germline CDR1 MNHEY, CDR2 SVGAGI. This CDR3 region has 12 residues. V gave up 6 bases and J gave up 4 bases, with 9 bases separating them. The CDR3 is CASSLNGYGYTF. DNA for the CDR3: TGTGCCAGCAGCCTGAACGGCTATGGCTACACCTTC.